The subject of this entry is one TCR beta chain. What it binds is not known. There are 15 residues in the CDR3. V lost 1 base to trimming and J lost 0 bases, with 10 bases between them. Germline V CDR1 and CDR2: SGHDN, FVKESK. This sample is part of a study of T cells after yellow fever vaccination. Study-wide results and limits: The CD4 compartment and the CD8 compartment contained a small share of clonotypes in common. Post-booster samples contained most primary-vaccination clones (approximately 96% CD4, about 90% CD8).

TCRdb processed the 5' RACE reads anew with MiXCR; each CDR3 protein has one entry. The sample includes around 63,000 distinct CDR3 sequences, 6.5% to 8% of them seen just once. The sequenced sample was CD8+ T cells sorted from PBMCs, obtained 15 days after the yellow fever booster vaccination. This rearrangement joins TRBV14 to TRBJ2-7; possibly TRBD2 for D (6 bases). The sequence derives from a man aged 25 to 40 who received the YFV17D yellow fever vaccine. The CDR3 loop reads CASSQVSGVSYEQYF. CDR3 nucleotide sequence: TGTGCCAGCAGCCAAGTTAGCGGTGTCTCCTACGAGCAGTACTTC.